This T cell receptor (beta chain) was documented in a study of blood T cell repertoires in COVID-19. Whole-study context: The origin of the acute and convalescent COVID-19 samples was the United States, Italy and Spain. PBMCs, B-cell-depleted T cells, or T cells were the source of the cDNA or gDNA that made up the material.

Method: immunoSEQ multiplex PCR; TCRdb's copy keeps in-frame clones and lacks some. The table includes approximately 88,000 clones, 80% detected once. Germline lookup yields CDR1 GTSNPN and CDR2 SVGIG (reference sequence). CDR3 length: 14 residues. Trimming stripped 0 bases from V and 6 bases from J, with 12 bases between. The count of this clone is one. This sequence joins TRBV30 and TRBJ1-5, with D hard to call. The sequencing input was peripheral blood. The sequence derives from an elderly woman with acute or convalescent COVID-19. Here the CDR3 DNA reads TGTGCCTGGAGTGTATTCCCCCAGGCTCAGCCCCAGCATTTT. It translates to CAWSVFPQAQPQHF.